Presented here are 20 T cell receptor beta chains from one specimen sequenced in a study of cytomegalovirus exposure and HLA in healthy donors. The PCR employed 60 Vbeta primers together with 13 Jbeta primers. Profiling relied on immunoSEQ multiplex PCR, and the TCRdb table lists in-frame clones only, not all of them. The sample lists around 84,000 clones; about 80% were seen once. The source material was PBMCs. The source is a man aged 50 to 59 in good health and CMV-seronegative.

The genes are TRBV19 and TRBJ1-5; weak D call: TRBD1 (5 bases). This CDR3 spans 16 amino acids. Trimming left V 10 bases short and J 0 bases short, with 19 bases between. The germline V gene encodes CDR1 LNHDA and CDR2 SQIVND (reference sequence). CDR3 DNA: TGTGCCACCTCGGAGGGACGGGGATTTAGCAATCAGCCCCAGCATTTT. Encoded protein: CATSEGRGFSNQPQHF.

This chain connects TRBV19 to TRBJ1-1; D gene ambiguous. The CDR3 is made up of 11 amino acids. V shed 3 bases and J shed 5 bases, with 4 bases lying between them. CDR1 and CDR2 from the germline V gene are LNHDA and SQIVND (reference sequence). The CDR3 coding sequence is TGTGCCAGTAGTATGAGGACTGAAGCTTTCTTT. Translating it yields CASSMRTEAFF.

The chain uses TRBV14 and TRBJ2-2, with 12 bases matching TRBD2. The germline V gene has CDR1 SGHDN and CDR2 FVKESK. The CDR3 spans 19 residues. Germline trimming cut 4 bases from V and 4 bases from J; bases unmatched to any gene: 13. CDR3 DNA sequence: TGTGCCAGCAGCCGATGGGGGCTACGACTAGCGGGGGCCACCGGGGAGCTGTTTTTT. It specifies CASSRWGLRLAGATGELFF.

This chain uses TRBV6-6 with TRBJ1-1; D call uncertain. This CDR3 has 14 residues. V was shortened by 0 bases and J by 7 bases, with 12 bases between the two germline ends. The germline gives CDR1 MNHNY, CDR2 SVGAGI (reference sequence). CDR3 in DNA: TGTGCCAGCAGTTACTCGAGAGTTTACAGTGAAGCTTTCTTT. Its protein is CASSYSRVYSEAFF.

The table lists this clone with many counts. This same CDR3 is encoded by further DNA sequences in the sample. The V call is TRBV19, the J call TRBJ1-4; D is perhaps TRBD1 (5 bases). The V gene lost 3 bases and the J gene lost 4 bases, with 9 bases spanning the gap. Germline V gene sequence: CDR1 LNHDA, CDR2 SQIVND (reference sequence). CDR3 length: 14 amino acids. CDR3 residues: CASSMRQGNEKLFF. CDR3 in DNA: TGTGCCAGTAGTATGAGGCAGGGTAATGAAAAACTGTTTTTT.

The chain carries TRBV15 and TRBJ1-2; tentative D call: TRBD1 (5 bases). This CDR3 is built from 15 residues. Deletions cut 0 bases from V and 5 bases from J, with 13 bases between. The V gene's germline CDR1 is LNHNV and CDR2 YYDKDF (reference sequence). Written as DNA, the CDR3 is TGTGCCACCAGCAGAGACAGGGACTCTCGTTATGGCTACACCTTC. Residues: CATSRDRDSRYGYTF. Full variable domain (remainder filled in from reference TRBV15 and TRBJ1-2): DAMVIQNPRYQVTQFGKPVTLSCSQTLNHNVMYWYQQKSSQAPKLLFHYYDKDFNNEADTPDNFQSRRPNTSFCFLDIRSPGLGDTAMYLCATSRDRDSRYGYTFGSGTRLTVV.

The chain combines TRBV7-2 with TRBJ1-1, with 7 bases fitting TRBD1. J was trimmed by 4 bases and V by 2 bases; bases with no gene match: 10. CDR1 and CDR2 from the germline V gene are SGHTA and FQGNSA. The CDR3 is 16 amino acids. The CDR3 DNA sequence: TGTGCCAGCAGCTTACACTATCGGACAGGTTTCACTGAAGCTTTCTTT. This gives the protein CASSLHYRTGFTEAFF.

The chain uses TRBV7-2 and TRBJ2-2; TRBD2 aligns across 9 bases. V trimming: 3 bases; J trimming: 10 bases; junction bases outside the gene matches: 9. The CDR3 is made up of 15 amino acids. CDR1 and CDR2 (germline): SGHTA, FQGNSA. The CDR3 here is CASSFSWGGGAELFF. Here the CDR3 DNA reads TGTGCCAGCAGCTTTAGTTGGGGCGGGGGGGCGGAGCTGTTTTTT.

J is TRBJ2-3 and V is TRBV5-1; 8 nucleotides agree with TRBD2. CDR3 length: 18 amino acids. J gave up 5 bases and V 0 bases, and 14 bases lay outside the gene matches. The germline gives CDR1 SGHRS, CDR2 YFSETQ. The CDR3 reads CASSLGARGEIKGDTQYF. The DNA for the CDR3 is TGCGCCAGCAGCTTGGGGGCGCGGGGGGAAATCAAGGGAGATACGCAGTATTTT.

The CDR3 protein is CASSPGQGPYNEQFF. The DNA of the CDR3 is TGTGCCAGCAGCCCAGGACAGGGGCCCTACAATGAGCAGTTCTTC. The chain links TRBV7-6 to TRBJ2-1; 9 bases align to TRBD1. The CDR3 length is 15 residues. Trimming at V came to 5 bases and at J to 2 bases, leaving 4 bases not matched to a gene. The germline V gene has CDR1 SGHVS and CDR2 FNYEAQ.

Only one count was recorded for this clone. The chain employs TRBV5-5 and TRBJ2-2, with 10 bases identical to TRBD2. The J segment lost 5 bases and the V segment lost 5 bases, leaving 6 bases of the junction unmatched. CDR3 length: 15 residues. Germline V gene sequence: CDR1 SGHKS, CDR2 YYEKEE (reference sequence). Here the CDR3 reads CASRSASGGTGELFF. In DNA form, the CDR3 reads TGTGCCAGCAGATCTGCTAGCGGGGGTACCGGGGAGCTGTTTTTT.

This clone has only one observation. V and J are TRBV2 and TRBJ2-7; the match to TRBD1 covers 7 bases. This CDR3 is built from 13 residues. V shed 8 bases, J shed 4 bases, and the junction held 8 bases outside the gene matches. The V gene's germline CDR1 is SNHLY and CDR2 FYNNEI. DNA of the CDR3: TGTGCCAGCGGGAGACAGGGTCGGTACGAGCAGTACTTC. Translating it yields CASGRQGRYEQYF.

The V call is TRBV13, the J call TRBJ2-1, with D perhaps TRBD1 (6 bases). The CDR3 contains 15 residues. CDR1 PRHDT and CDR2 FYEKMQ come from the germline V gene (reference sequence). The germline V and J ends were trimmed by 5 bases and 0 bases, with 11 bases remaining between them. CDR3 coding DNA: TGTGCCAGCAGCCACGACAGGAGCTCCTACAATGAGCAGTTCTTC. Translated: CASSHDRSSYNEQFF. Together with reference TRBV13 and TRBJ2-1, the CDR3 gives the full variable domain: AAGVIQSPRHLIKEKRETATLKCYPIPRHDTVYWYQQGPGQDPQFLISFYEKMQSDKGSIPDRFSAQQFSDYHSELNMSSLELGDSALYFCASSHDRSSYNEQFFGPGTRLTVL.

The chain has TRBV10-3 and TRBJ1-1; unclear D gene. CDR1 is ENHRY, CDR2 SYGVKD, per germline. The CDR3 spans 15 residues. V lost 2 bases and J lost 1, with 11 bases in between. CDR3 region: CAISENPQANTEAFF. DNA for the CDR3: TGTGCCATCAGTGAGAATCCCCAGGCGAACACTGAAGCTTTCTTT.

In regard to this clone: The sample contains more than one DNA sequence encoding this CDR3. V is TRBV30 and J is TRBJ1-2, with 9 bases lining up with TRBD1. CDR3 length: 12 residues. In germline, CDR1 is GTSNPN, CDR2 SVGIG (reference sequence). Unmatched junction bases numbered 2, after V lost 1 base and J lost 8 bases. The DNA for the CDR3 is TGTGCCTGGAGTGCTGACAGGGGGGGCTACACCTTC. Residues: CAWSADRGGYTF.

This clone was observed a handful of times. The chain joins TRBV7-2 to TRBJ2-7; 12 nucleotides agree with TRBD1. V was clipped by 5 bases and J by 3 bases; unmatched bases: 5. CDR1 is SGHTA and CDR2 is FQGNSA in the germline V gene. CDR3 length: 15 residues. In nucleotides, the CDR3 is TGTGCCAGCAGCCTGGGGGACAGGGGGCGCTACGAGCAGTACTTC. Translated: CASSLGDRGRYEQYF. Full variable domain (remainder filled in from reference TRBV7-2 and TRBJ2-7): GAGVSQSPSNKVTEKGKDVELRCDPISGHTALYWYRQSLGQGLEFLIYFQGNSAPDKSGLPSDRFSAERTGGSVSTLTIQRTQQEDSAVYLCASSLGDRGRYEQYFGPGTRLTVT.

The V gene is TRBV7-2, the J gene TRBJ1-2; D perhaps matches TRBD1 (5 bases). The CDR3 sequence is 12 residues long. Between the trimmed V and J ends, which lost 5 bases and 5 bases, there was a span of 9 bases. CDR1 is SGHTA and CDR2 is FQGNSA in the germline V gene. The CDR3 loop reads CASSPTDYGYTF. CDR3 nucleotide sequence: TGTGCCAGCAGCCCGACAGATTATGGCTACACCTTC. Based on the CDR3 plus reference TRBV7-2 and TRBJ1-2, the full variable domain is GAGVSQSPSNKVTEKGKDVELRCDPISGHTALYWYRQSLGQGLEFLIYFQGNSAPDKSGLPSDRFSAERTGGSVSTLTIQRTQQEDSAVYLCASSPTDYGYTFGSGTRLTVV.

This rearrangement joins TRBV5-5 to TRBJ2-7; 7 bases are shared with TRBD2. The V gene end was trimmed by 3 bases and the J gene end by 0 bases; junction bases not matched to a gene: 9. There are 16 residues in the CDR3. Germline loops: CDR1 SGHKS, CDR2 YYEKEE (reference sequence). CDR3 residues: CASSSGWGGSSYEQYF. The CDR3 DNA reads as TGTGCCAGCAGCTCAGGGTGGGGCGGGAGCTCCTACGAGCAGTACTTC. Filled out from reference TRBV5-5 and TRBJ2-7, the complete variable domain reads DAGVTQSPTHLIKTRGQQVTLRCSPISGHKSVSWYQQVLGQGPQFIFQYYEKEERGRGNFPDRFSARQFPNYSSELNVNALLLGDSALYLCASSSGWGGSSYEQYFGPGTRLTVT.

V and J are TRBV5-1 and TRBJ2-1; D might be TRBD2 (6 bases). Trimming left V 4 bases short and J 8 bases short, with 16 bases between. CDR1 is SGHRS and CDR2 is YFSETQ in the germline V gene. There are 14 residues in the CDR3. The CDR3 region has the DNA TGCGCCAGCAGCCTGAGCTCGGGGGTCGATGAGCAGTTCTTC. Its translation is CASSLSSGVDEQFF.

The chain is built from TRBV7-9 and TRBJ1-4; D is perhaps TRBD1 (6 bases). The CDR3 spans 13 residues. Looked up from germline, CDR1 is SEHNR and CDR2 is FQNEAQ (reference sequence). Trimming shortened V by 8 bases and J by 11 bases, and 18 bases separated the two germline ends. The CDR3, as DNA: TGTGCCAGCGGGGATACTAAGGGGGAGAAACTGTTTTTT. Amino acids: CASGDTKGEKLFF.